This TCR beta chain was sequenced in a study of beta chain features in type 1 diabetes. Study outcomes and limitations: Over-representation of high TCR-expressing cells was a possible consequence of cDNA sequencing. A greater similarity of naive, central memory and Treg TCRB repertoires was seen among patients than among healthy donors. These data did not resolve whether HLA type affects TCRB rearrangement. More deletions and fewer insertions at VDJ junctions were found in patients with type 1 diabetes.

CDR1 and CDR2 (germline): MNHEY, SVGAGI. Trimming removed 6 bases from V and 6 bases from J; junction bases left unmatched: 10. The CDR3 consists of 14 residues. Remarks on this clone: No antigen is known for it.

All of the isolated RNA was reverse transcribed, so expressed TCRB transcripts were sequenced. TCRdb's table, derived via immunoSEQ multiplex PCR, lists solely in-frame clones and lacks some. The sample lists tens of thousands of clones; about 51% were seen once. This sequence originates from a woman under 30 in good health. The sequenced sample was Tregs from blood. V and J are TRBV6-5 and TRBJ2-7; 8 bases are a match to TRBD2. CDR3: CASSSGSSTGEQYF. In nucleotides, the CDR3 is TGTGCCAGCAGCAGCGGGAGCTCCACGGGCGAGCAGTACTTC.